This T cell receptor beta chain is from a study of T-cell memory formation after mild COVID-19. Across the whole study: Largely donor-specific sequence clusters came from a couple of donors.

In this sample, this clonotype turned up many times. TCRdb re-analysed the 5' RACE reads in MiXCR, keeping a single row per CDR3 protein. The table lists approximately 300,000 distinct CDR3 sequences, more than 15% of them singletons. Trimming left V 3 bases short and J 9 bases short, with 15 bases between. The CDR3 extends over 13 amino acids. In germline, CDR1 is SQVTM, CDR2 ANQGSEA. Sequencing was carried out using PBMCs or a T cell subset sorted from them (not recorded which). This rearrangement joins TRBV29-1 to TRBJ2-1, with D perhaps assigned TRBD1 or TRBD2 (6 bases each). This TCR derives from a man younger than 30 who had mild COVID-19 (a few samples of this study predate the infection). Cell type and time point are not known. The CDR3 sequence: CSVDKGGYGEQFF. CDR3 DNA sequence: TGCAGCGTTGACAAGGGGGGCTATGGTGAGCAGTTCTTC.